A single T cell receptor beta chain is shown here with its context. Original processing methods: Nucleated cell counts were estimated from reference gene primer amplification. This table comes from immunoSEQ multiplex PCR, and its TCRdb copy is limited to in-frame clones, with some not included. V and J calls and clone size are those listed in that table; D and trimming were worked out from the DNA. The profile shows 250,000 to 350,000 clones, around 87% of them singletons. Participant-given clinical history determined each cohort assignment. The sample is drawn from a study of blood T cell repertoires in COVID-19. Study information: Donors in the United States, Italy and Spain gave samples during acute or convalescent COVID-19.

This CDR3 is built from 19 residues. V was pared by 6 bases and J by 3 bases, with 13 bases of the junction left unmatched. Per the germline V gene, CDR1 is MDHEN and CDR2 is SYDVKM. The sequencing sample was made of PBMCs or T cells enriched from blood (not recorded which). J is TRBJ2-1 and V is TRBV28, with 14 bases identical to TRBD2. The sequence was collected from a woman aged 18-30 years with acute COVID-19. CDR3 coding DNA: TGTGCCAGCAGCTTAATGGGGACTAGCGGGAGCCTGCTCTACAATGAGCAGTTCTTC. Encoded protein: CASSLMGTSGSLLYNEQFF.